This T cell receptor beta chain was retrieved from a study of T-cell memory formation after mild COVID-19. The CDR3 has 13 amino acids. Germline V lookup: CDR1 SGHNT, CDR2 YYREEE (reference sequence). Trimming cost V 3 bases and J 1 base, with 7 bases left between them. Constant-segment-primed 5'RACE gave TCR alpha and TCR beta cDNA libraries with sample barcodes and UMIs. Via MiXCR, TCRdb re-called the 5' RACE reads, giving one row per CDR3 protein. The data contain approximately 250,000 distinct CDR3 sequences, about a sixth of them seen just once; the ten biggest clones take up 22%. Sequenced material: PBMCs or a T cell subset sorted from them (not recorded which). The origin of this receptor is a man aged 18 to 29 who had mild COVID-19 (a few samples of this study predate the infection). Cell type and time point are not known. The chain employs TRBV5-4 and TRBJ1-1; D not certain. CDR3 bases: TGTGCCAGCAGCTCCGTCGCGAACACTGAAGCTTTCTTT. Protein sequence: CASSSVANTEAFF.